These 22 T cell receptor beta chains were all obtained from the same sample, sequenced in a study of blood T cell repertoires in COVID-19. Sequenced by immunoSEQ multiplex PCR; TCRdb stores in-frame clones only, minus some. The sample records approximately 61,000 clones, 75% to 85% being singletons. The specimen sequenced was peripheral blood. The receptor set was obtained from a man in his fifties with COVID-19, enrolled during active disease.

CDR3 sequence reads: CASSSPTGAETQYF. CDR3 sequence (DNA): TGTGCCAGCAGTAGCCCAACCGGAGCGGAGACCCAGTACTTC. The chain employs TRBV2 and TRBJ2-5; no firm D call. V lost 5 bases to trimming and J lost 5 bases, with 15 bases between them. The CDR3 covers 14 residues. CDR1 is SNHLY, CDR2 FYNNEI, per germline.

V gene TRBV28 combines with J gene TRBJ1-2; D unclear. The V gene's germline CDR1 is MDHEN and CDR2 SYDVKM. The CDR3 sequence is 13 residues long. Trimming stripped 2 bases from V and 3 bases from J, with 7 bases between. In nucleotides, the CDR3 is TGTGCCAGCAGTTTAGCAGGTTACTATGGCTACACCTTC. Protein: CASSLAGYYGYTF.

This chain links TRBV19 with TRBJ2-3; a weak D match, TRBD1 (6 bases). Per the germline V gene, CDR1 is LNHDA and CDR2 is SQIVND (reference sequence). The CDR3 has 14 amino acids. The ends were cut back, 5 bases at V and 2 bases at J, with 11 bases in the middle. For the CDR3, the DNA is TGTGCCAGTAGTCCAGGACAGTACACAGATACGCAGTATTTT. Translating gives CASSPGQYTDTQYF.

This chain uses TRBV7-9 with TRBJ2-3; perhaps TRBD2 as D (6 bases). Germline CDR1 is SEHNR and CDR2 is FQNEAQ (reference sequence). The CDR3 consists of 14 residues. Trimming left V 5 bases short and J 3 bases short, with 12 bases between. As DNA, the CDR3 is TGTGCCAGCAGCACATTCGGGGGAACAGATACGCAGTATTTT. Translating gives CASSTFGGTDTQYF.

The rearrangement uses TRBV29-1 and TRBJ2-1; no definite D call. V was shortened by 5 bases and J by 7 bases, with 15 bases between the two germline ends. This CDR3 contains 13 residues. Germline lookup yields CDR1 SQVTM and CDR2 ANQGSEA. CDR3 bases: TGCAGCGTTTTGTCCAGCGCCCCTAATGAGCAGTTCTTC. It is translated as CSVLSSAPNEQFF.

This clone was found a few times. This chain uses TRBV6-2 or TRBV6-3 with TRBJ2-2; 7 bases match TRBD2. The CDR3 extends over 14 amino acids. In germline, CDR1 is MNHEY, CDR2 SVGEGT. V lost 5 bases, J lost 10 bases, and 10 bases stayed unmatched. CDR3 protein: CASSHEGGSAELFF. The CDR3 nucleotides are TGTGCCAGCAGTCACGAGGGCGGGAGTGCGGAGCTGTTTTTT.

This clone was detected once. The chain joins TRBV18 to TRBJ2-2, with D perhaps matching TRBD2 (6 bases). V was clipped by 3 bases and J by 0 bases, with 17 bases between them. Germline V gene sequence: CDR1 KGHSH, CDR2 LQKENI. The CDR3 consists of 18 residues. The CDR3 bases are TGTGCCAGCTCACCTACCCCTGGGGGGAAACCGAACACCGGGGAGCTGTTTTTT. Its translation is CASSPTPGGKPNTGELFF. The full variable domain, its missing parts supplied by reference TRBV18 and TRBJ2-2, is NAGVMQNPRHLVRRRGQEARLRCSPMKGHSHVYWYRQLPEEGLKFMVYLQKENIIDESGMPKERFSAEFPKEGPSILRIQQVVRGDSAAYFCASSPTPGGKPNTGELFFGEGSRLTVL.

This sequence joins TRBV7-2 and TRBJ2-1; 11 bases are a match to TRBD2. Looked up from germline, CDR1 is SGHTA and CDR2 is FQGNSA. CDR3 length: 14 amino acids. Unmatched junction bases numbered 1, after V lost 4 bases and J lost 5 bases. CDR3 DNA sequence: TGTGCCAGCAGCTCGGGACTAGCGGACAATGAGCAGTTCTTC. Translating gives CASSSGLADNEQFF.

This chain connects TRBV6-5 to TRBJ1-1, with 7 bases identical to TRBD1. With V trimmed by 6 bases and J by 4 bases, 5 bases remained unmatched. The germline CDR1 and CDR2 sequences are MNHEY and SVGAGI. The CDR3 contains 13 residues. CDR3: CASRRGQVTEAFF. Written as DNA, the CDR3 is TGTGCCAGCAGGCGAGGACAGGTCACTGAAGCTTTCTTT.

The chain carries TRBV6-2 or TRBV6-3 and TRBJ2-1; 10 bases align to TRBD1. After removal of 4 bases from V and 8 bases from J, the junction contained 8 bases not matched to a gene. This CDR3 has 15 amino acids. CDR1 is MNHEY and CDR2 is SVGEGT in the germline V gene. The CDR3 protein is CASSSRDRGGDEQFF. The CDR3 DNA reads TGTGCCAGCAGTTCTAGGGACAGGGGCGGGGATGAGCAGTTCTTC.

The chain recombines TRBV10-3 with TRBJ1-2; 10 bases are a match to TRBD1. This CDR3 has 15 residues. V shed 6 bases and J 0 bases; nucleotides not matched to a gene: 4. CDR1 and CDR2 from the germline V gene are ENHRY and SYGVKD. CDR3 bases: TGTGCCATCAGACGGACAGGGGGAACTAACTATGGCTACACCTTC. Encoded protein: CAIRRTGGTNYGYTF.

This chain joins TRBV9 and TRBJ2-7; possibly TRBD1 for D (6 bases). V lost 0 bases and J 3 bases, leaving 13 bases between the germline ends. CDR3 length equals 15 residues. The germline gives CDR1 SGDLS, CDR2 YYNGEE. This CDR3 reads CASSVGGGQYYEQYF. CDR3 DNA sequence: TGTGCCAGCAGCGTAGGTGGTGGACAGTACTACGAGCAGTACTTC.

The chain combines TRBV6-2 or TRBV6-3 with TRBJ2-2, with 11 nucleotides matching TRBD2. This CDR3 is 17 amino acids long. V trimming: 1 base; J trimming: 5 bases; junction bases outside the gene matches: 6. Per germline, CDR1 MNHEY and CDR2 SVGEGT. The CDR3, as DNA: TGTGCCAGCAGTTACTGGGGAAGGACTAGCGGGACCGGGGAGCTGTTTTTT. Residues: CASSYWGRTSGTGELFF.

V gene TRBV5-1 combines with J gene TRBJ2-1; 11 positions agree with TRBD2. With V trimmed by 3 bases and J by 7 bases, 21 bases remained unmatched. Per germline, CDR1 SGHRS and CDR2 YFSETQ. This CDR3 contains 20 residues. CDR3 in DNA: TGCGCCAGCAGCTCGATGGGTGGAAGGCTAACTAGCGGGAGAGGGAATGAGCAGTTCTTC. It is translated as CASSSMGGRLTSGRGNEQFF.

This chain links TRBV27 with TRBJ1-2; D is undetermined. Germline V gene lookup returns CDR1 MNHEY and CDR2 SMNVEV (reference sequence). The CDR3 is 17 amino acids. Trimming shortened V by 6 bases and J by 4 bases, and 24 bases separated the two germline ends. The CDR3 region has the DNA TGTGCCAGCAGCCAATATCGGGGATTGCCGGGATCCTATGGCTACACCTTC. This gives the protein CASSQYRGLPGSYGYTF.

The CDR3 DNA follows: TGCGCCAGCAGCCAAGGGGACCGGGACTGGTGGACTACGCAGTATTTT. Amino acids: CASSQGDRDWWTTQYF. This rearrangement joins TRBV4-1 to TRBJ2-3; D is possibly TRBD2 (6 bases). Germline V gene sequence: CDR1 MGHRA, CDR2 YSYEKL. CDR3 length: 16 residues. The germline V and J ends were trimmed by 1 base and 8 bases, with 19 bases remaining between them.

The chain joins TRBV6-5 to TRBJ2-3; 10 bases fit TRBD1. V was pared by 6 bases and J by 5 bases, with 5 bases of the junction left unmatched. The CDR3 runs to 14 residues. Germline CDR1 and CDR2: MNHEY and SVGAGI. The CDR3, as DNA: TGTGCCAGCAGCGACAGGGGGCAAGGAGATACGCAGTATTTT. Encoded protein: CASSDRGQGDTQYF.

The J gene is TRBJ2-2, the V gene TRBV29-1; tentative D call: TRBD2 (5 bases). Deletions cut 7 bases from V and 0 bases from J, with 9 bases between. The germline V gene has CDR1 SQVTM and CDR2 ANQGSEA. The CDR3 extends over 13 amino acids. The CDR3 reads CSGREPNTGELFF. The CDR3 DNA sequence: TGCAGCGGCCGGGAACCGAACACCGGGGAGCTGTTTTTT.

The rearrangement uses TRBV6-5 and TRBJ2-7; D might be TRBD2 (5 bases). Germline V gene data show CDR1 as MNHEY and CDR2 as SVGAGI. Trimming shortened V by 7 bases and J by 6 bases, and 13 bases separated the two germline ends. The CDR3 sequence is 12 residues long. CDR3 region: CASKGDLGEQYF. The CDR3 nucleotides read TGTGCCAGCAAGGGAGACCTTGGCGAGCAGTACTTC.

The V call is TRBV6-4, the J call TRBJ2-7; TRBD2 might be the D (6 bases). The V end was cut by 4 bases, the J end by 7 bases, with 14 bases between. The CDR3 runs 13 residues. Germline loops: CDR1 MRHNA, CDR2 SNTAGT. CDR3 sequence: CASSVNPGGEQYF. CDR3 DNA sequence: TGTGCCAGCAGTGTTAATCCCGGGGGAGAGCAGTACTTC.

This chain connects TRBV9 to TRBJ2-5, with 7 positions matching TRBD1. Trimming at V came to 3 bases and at J to 2 bases, leaving 4 bases not matched to a gene. CDR1 and CDR2 (germline): SGDLS, YYNGEE. The CDR3 runs to 14 residues. The CDR3 DNA reads TGTGCCAGCAGCGACGGGACAGCTCAAGAGACCCAGTACTTC. This encodes CASSDGTAQETQYF. The full variable domain, with the rest looked up from reference TRBV9 and TRBJ2-5, is DSGVTQTPKHLITATGQRVTLRCSPRSGDLSVYWYQQSLDQGLQFLIQYYNGEERAKGNILERFSAQQFPDLHSELNLSSLELGDSALYFCASSDGTAQETQYFGPGTRLLVL.

This clone was detected once. The rearrangement links TRBV15 to TRBJ2-5; 13 bases are a match to TRBD2. From germline, CDR1 is LNHNV and CDR2 YYDKDF (reference sequence). The CDR3 contains 17 residues. Germline trimming cut 3 bases from V and 2 bases from J; bases unmatched to any gene: 6. The CDR3 loop reads CATSRGGTSGIQETQYF. The CDR3 DNA reads TGTGCCACCAGCAGGGGGGGGACTAGCGGGATACAAGAGACCCAGTACTTC.